The present T cell receptor beta chain was sequenced within a study of technical replicates of blood from several donors. The data were produced by immunoSEQ multiplex PCR, yet TCRdb's version contains in-frame clones alone and is incomplete. The sample records 60,000 to 95,000 clones, 90% to 95% being singletons. This clone has a single count. The length of the CDR3 is 16 residues. Unmatched junction bases numbered 10, after V lost 4 bases and J lost 3 bases. Germline assignment: CDR1 SNHLY and CDR2 FYNNEI. The receptor's source is a human donor in good health. Some clones in this sample may be carry-over from other donors' samples. The chain recombines TRBV2 with TRBJ1-2; the match to TRBD1 covers 8 bases. Sample: T cells isolated from PBMCs. As DNA, the CDR3 is TGTGCCAGCAGTGGGGCCCCAGGGGGCGCGTACTATGGCTACACCTTC. It is translated as CASSGAPGGAYYGYTF. Looking up the rest from reference TRBV2 and TRBJ1-2 gives the full variable domain: EPEVTQTPSHQVTQMGQEVILRCVPISNHLYFYWYRQILGQKVEFLVSFYNNEISEKSEIFDDQFSVERPDGSNFTLKIRSTKLEDSAMYFCASSGAPGGAYYGYTFGSGTRLTVV.